This TCR beta chain was observed in a study of T cells in Graves' hyperthyroidism and ophthalmopathy. Study-level results: Ophthalmopathy was model-predicted a median approximately 6.9 months pre-onset. Expanded thyroid clonotypes (above 0.001) were mostly also found in blood.

The authors took PBMCs from 9.5 to 10 ml fresh peripheral blood. Amplified regions were TCR beta CDR3 sequences from RNA transcripts. In the first-round RT-PCR of the TCR CDR3, the HTBI primer set was used. TCRdb processed the multiplex PCR reads anew with MiXCR; each CDR3 protein has one entry. The table has about 290,000 distinct CDR3 sequences, over 12% seen once; the top ten hold under 35%. This CDR3 spans 14 amino acids. The V and J ends lost 4 bases and 0 bases respectively, with 9 bases between them. Germline V CDR1 and CDR2: SNHLY, FYNNEI. About this clonotype: What it binds is not known.

This clonotype was sampled from a woman between 50 and 59 years old with Graves' hyperthyroidism that later progressed to Graves' ophthalmopathy. The sequenced sample was blood. J is TRBJ2-5 and V is TRBV2; TRBD1 or TRBD2 may be the D gene (5 bases each). CDR3: CASSGGTYQETQYF. CDR3 DNA: TGTGCCAGCAGTGGAGGGACGTACCAAGAGACCCAGTACTTC.